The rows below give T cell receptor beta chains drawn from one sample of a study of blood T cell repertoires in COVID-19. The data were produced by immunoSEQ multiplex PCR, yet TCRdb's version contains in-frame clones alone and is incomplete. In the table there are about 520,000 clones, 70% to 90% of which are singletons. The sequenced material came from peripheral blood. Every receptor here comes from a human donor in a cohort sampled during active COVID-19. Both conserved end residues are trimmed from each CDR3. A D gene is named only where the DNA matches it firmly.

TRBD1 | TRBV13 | ASSPQGSGNTIY
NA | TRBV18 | ASSPYRENDEQF
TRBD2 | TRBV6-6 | ASSTATSGSTDTQY
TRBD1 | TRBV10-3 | ALSGQGGAGELF
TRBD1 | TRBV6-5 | ASSLNRGRLITEAF
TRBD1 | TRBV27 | ASSTSTGTVQGYT
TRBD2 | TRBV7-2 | ASSLTSADSYEQY
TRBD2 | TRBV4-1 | ASSQDPAGGLGEQY
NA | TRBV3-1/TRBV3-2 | ASSHRNTEAF
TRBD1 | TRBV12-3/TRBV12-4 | ASSQGTGGQY
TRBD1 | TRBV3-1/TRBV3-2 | ASSPSLGTEYGYT
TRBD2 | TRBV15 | ATTLGTRDEQF
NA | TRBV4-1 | ASSVQGTNTGELF
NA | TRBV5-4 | ASSSGIVGPNEQF
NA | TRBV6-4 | ASSEQGTPETQY
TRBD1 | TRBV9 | ASSASDRGRNQPQH
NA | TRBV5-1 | ASSLEQGKETQY
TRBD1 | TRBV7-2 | ASSLQGAAGNTIY
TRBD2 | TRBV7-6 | ASSDRLAGTDTQY
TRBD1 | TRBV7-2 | ASSLAQGTVYGYT
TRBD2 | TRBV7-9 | ASSQTSPQGDTQY
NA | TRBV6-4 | ASTDHRSYEQY
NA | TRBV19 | ASSIPPRPGRGEKLF
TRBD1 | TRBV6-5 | ASSIRDSNSPLH
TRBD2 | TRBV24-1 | ATSGTSGPNEQF
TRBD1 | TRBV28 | ASSPRTGTYTEAF
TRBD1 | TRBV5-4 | ASSLGQGSGANVLT
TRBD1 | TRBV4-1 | ASSHPGQGATRTGELF
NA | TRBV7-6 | ASSFGRISYNEQF
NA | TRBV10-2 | ASAPGGKAQETQY
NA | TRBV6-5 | ASRRDFNTEAF
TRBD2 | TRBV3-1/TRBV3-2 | ASSQETTLAGGPHEQY
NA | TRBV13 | ASSLGADGYT
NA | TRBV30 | AWSQKQGNADTQY
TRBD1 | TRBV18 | ASRTGDQETQY
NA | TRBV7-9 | ASSLNSDYGYT
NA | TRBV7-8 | ASSLVLGDREQY
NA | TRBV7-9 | ASSLLSSFSTDTQY
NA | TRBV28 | ASSLWNPDPSGQPQH
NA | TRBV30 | AWSARFSEAF
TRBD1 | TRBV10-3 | AISTTGKGEKLF
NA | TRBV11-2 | ASSLEPQVGRPNT
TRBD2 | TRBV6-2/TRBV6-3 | ASSYSVFGTSGSRPPEQY
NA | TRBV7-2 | ASSSGHISDYGYT
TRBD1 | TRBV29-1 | SVERGQGTETEAF